The TCR beta chain under discussion was sequenced for a study of cytomegalovirus exposure and HLA in healthy donors. In the PCR, 60 Vbeta and 13 Jbeta primers were used. Sequencing was performed with immunoSEQ multiplex PCR; in TCRdb, only in-frame clones are kept and a portion is missing. The sample records about 120,000 clones, about three quarters being singletons. The source of this sequence is a woman aged 25 to 39 in good health and CMV-seropositive. The sample consisted of PBMCs.

CDR3 sequence: CATSRDRGPNEQYF. For the CDR3, the DNA is TGTGCCACCAGCAGAGACAGGGGGCCTAACGAGCAGTACTTC. The V gene is TRBV15, the J gene TRBJ2-5; TRBD1 matches 8 bases. The better agreement between TRBJ2-7 and the DNA end casts doubt on the J call. CDR3 length: 14 residues. The V gene's germline CDR1 is LNHNV and CDR2 YYDKDF (reference sequence).